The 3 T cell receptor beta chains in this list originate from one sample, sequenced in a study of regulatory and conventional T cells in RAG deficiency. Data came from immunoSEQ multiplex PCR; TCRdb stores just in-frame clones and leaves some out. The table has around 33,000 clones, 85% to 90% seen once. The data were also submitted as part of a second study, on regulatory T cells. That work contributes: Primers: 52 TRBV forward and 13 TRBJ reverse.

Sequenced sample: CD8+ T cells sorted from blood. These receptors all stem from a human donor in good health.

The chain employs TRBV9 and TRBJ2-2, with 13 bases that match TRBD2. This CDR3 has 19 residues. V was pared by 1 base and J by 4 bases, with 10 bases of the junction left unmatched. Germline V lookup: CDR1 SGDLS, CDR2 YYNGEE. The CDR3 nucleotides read TGTGCCAGCAGCGTAAATCCGAGACTAGCGGGAGGTCCCACCGGGGAGCTGTTTTTT. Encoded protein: CASSVNPRLAGGPTGELFF.

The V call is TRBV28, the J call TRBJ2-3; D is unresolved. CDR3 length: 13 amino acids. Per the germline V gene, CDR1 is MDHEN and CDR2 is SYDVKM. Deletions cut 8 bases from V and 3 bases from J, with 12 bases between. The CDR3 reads CASLTGFTDTQYF. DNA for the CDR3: TGTGCCAGCCTAACTGGTTTTACAGATACGCAGTATTTT.

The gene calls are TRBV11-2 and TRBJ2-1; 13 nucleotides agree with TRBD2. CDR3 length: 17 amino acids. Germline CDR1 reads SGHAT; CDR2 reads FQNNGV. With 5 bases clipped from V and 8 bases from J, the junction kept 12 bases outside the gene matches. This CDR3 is CASSPGTSGNLVDEQFF. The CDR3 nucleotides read TGTGCCAGCAGCCCTGGGACTAGCGGGAACCTAGTCGATGAGCAGTTCTTC.